Below, one T cell receptor beta chain is given with its context. The germline gives CDR1 MNHEY, CDR2 SMNVEV (reference sequence). The CDR3 contains 15 residues. The germline V and J ends were trimmed by 6 bases and 0 bases, with 13 bases remaining between them. PCR involved 60 Vbeta and 13 Jbeta primers. Generated by immunoSEQ multiplex PCR, the TCRdb table keeps only in-frame clones and is missing some. The data show 150,000 to 200,000 clones, around 79% seen once. The data derive from a study of cytomegalovirus exposure and HLA in healthy donors. At the level of the study: The approximately 120 million unique TCR beta sequences, from 150 million to 200 million T cells, were found by an earlier analysis. The study placed about 81% of its 398 genotyped donors in the Caucasian-associated ancestry cluster.

These donors counted as nominally healthy when sampled, but unrecorded immune exposures were likely. V and J are TRBV27 and TRBJ2-3, with D possibly being TRBD1 (6 bases). The source is a woman aged 45-59 years in good health and CMV-seropositive. Input material: PBMCs. CDR3 amino acids: CASRTMGASTDTQYF. In DNA, the CDR3 is TGTGCCAGCAGGACCATGGGGGCTAGCACAGATACGCAGTATTTT.